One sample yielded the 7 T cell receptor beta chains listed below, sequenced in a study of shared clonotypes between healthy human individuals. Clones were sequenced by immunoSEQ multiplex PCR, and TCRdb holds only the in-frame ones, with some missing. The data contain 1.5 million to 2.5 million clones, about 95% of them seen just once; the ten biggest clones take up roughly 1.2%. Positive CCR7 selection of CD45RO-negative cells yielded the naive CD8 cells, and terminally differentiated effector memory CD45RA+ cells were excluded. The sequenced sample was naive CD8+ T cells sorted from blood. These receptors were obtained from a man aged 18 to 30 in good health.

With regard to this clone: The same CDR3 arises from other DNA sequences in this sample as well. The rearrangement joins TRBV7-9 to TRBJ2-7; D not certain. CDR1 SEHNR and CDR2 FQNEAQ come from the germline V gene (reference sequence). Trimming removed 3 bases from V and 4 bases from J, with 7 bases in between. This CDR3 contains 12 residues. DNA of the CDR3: TGTGCCAGCAGCTTGGCGAGATACGAGCAGTACTTC. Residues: CASSLARYEQYF.

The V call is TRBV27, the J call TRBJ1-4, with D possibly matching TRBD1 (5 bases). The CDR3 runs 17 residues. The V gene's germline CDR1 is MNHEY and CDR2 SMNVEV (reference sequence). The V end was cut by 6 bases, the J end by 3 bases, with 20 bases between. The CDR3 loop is CASRAGTSSIANEKLFF. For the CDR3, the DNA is TGTGCCAGCAGGGCCGGGACTTCTAGTATAGCTAATGAAAAACTGTTTTTT.

The CDR3 sequence is CASWDFDGGYTF. As DNA, the CDR3 is TGTGCCAGTTGGGACTTCGACGGGGGCTACACCTTC. The rearrangement links TRBV19 to TRBJ1-2, with D tentatively TRBD1 (5 bases). From germline, CDR1 is LNHDA and CDR2 SQIVND (reference sequence). This CDR3 has 12 residues. The germline V and J ends were trimmed by 8 bases and 8 bases, with 15 bases remaining between them.

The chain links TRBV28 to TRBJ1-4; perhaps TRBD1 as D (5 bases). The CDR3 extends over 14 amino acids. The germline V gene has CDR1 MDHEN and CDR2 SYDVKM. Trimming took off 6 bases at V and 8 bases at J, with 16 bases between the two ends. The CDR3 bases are TGTGCCAGCAGCCGAACCTTCGGGGGGGAAAAACTGTTTTTT. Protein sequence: CASSRTFGGEKLFF.

The CDR3 loop reads CASSSRWTDGDYGYTF. The DNA for the CDR3 is TGTGCCAGCAGCTCCCGTTGGACAGATGGGGACTATGGCTACACCTTC. The chain uses TRBV7-2 and TRBJ1-2; a weak D match, TRBD1 (6 bases). Germline CDR1 SGHTA, CDR2 FQGNSA. This CDR3 is built from 16 residues. V was trimmed by 4 bases and J by 3 bases, leaving 18 bases between them. Combining the CDR3 with reference TRBV7-2 and TRBJ1-2 gives the whole variable domain GAGVSQSPSNKVTEKGKDVELRCDPISGHTALYWYRQSLGQGLEFLIYFQGNSAPDKSGLPSDRFSAERTGGSVSTLTIQRTQQEDSAVYLCASSSRWTDGDYGYTFGSGTRLTVV.

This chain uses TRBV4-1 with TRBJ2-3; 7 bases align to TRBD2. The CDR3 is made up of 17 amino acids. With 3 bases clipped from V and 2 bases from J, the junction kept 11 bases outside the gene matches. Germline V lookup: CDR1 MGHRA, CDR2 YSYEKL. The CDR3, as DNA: TGCGCCAGCAGCCAGATTGGCGGGAGTTTTTACACAGATACGCAGTATTTT. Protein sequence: CASSQIGGSFYTDTQYF.

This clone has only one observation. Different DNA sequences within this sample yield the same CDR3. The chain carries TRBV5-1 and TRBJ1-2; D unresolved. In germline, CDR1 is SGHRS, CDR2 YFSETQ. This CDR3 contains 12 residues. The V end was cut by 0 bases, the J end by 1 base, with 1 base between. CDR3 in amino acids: CASSLDNYGYTF. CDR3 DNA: TGCGCCAGCAGCTTGGATAACTATGGCTACACCTTC.